The 15 T cell receptor beta chains presented below share a single source sample, sequenced in a study of blood T cell repertoires in COVID-19. Data came from immunoSEQ multiplex PCR; TCRdb stores just in-frame clones and leaves some out. This repertoire shows 110,000 to 150,000 clones, 75% to 85% found once; its top ten account for approximately 3.6%. The sequenced sample consisted of peripheral blood. The receptors shown here come from a man aged 65 to 85 who had recovered from COVID-19.

The chain carries TRBV24-1 and TRBJ2-1; perhaps TRBD1 as D (6 bases). The germline V and J ends were trimmed by 3 bases and 11 bases, with 10 bases remaining between them. Per the germline V gene, CDR1 is KGHDR and CDR2 is SFDVKD. The CDR3 runs to 12 residues. CDR3 sequence (DNA): TGTGCCACCAGTGATACACAGGGTCAGCAGTTCTTC. It encodes CATSDTQGQQFF.

V usage is TRBV6-2 or TRBV6-3 and J usage is TRBJ2-7; D is ambiguous. Germline lookup yields CDR1 MNHEY and CDR2 SVGEGT. This CDR3 is 16 amino acids long. V lost 0 bases to trimming and J lost 1 base, with 13 bases between them. The CDR3 region is CASSYSPHPVSYEQYF. CDR3 nucleotide sequence: TGTGCCAGCAGTTACTCCCCACATCCAGTTTCCTACGAGCAGTACTTC.

The rearrangement links TRBV10-2 to TRBJ2-1; 11 nucleotides line up with TRBD2. Germline V gene lookup returns CDR1 WSHSY and CDR2 SAAADI. Trimming at V came to 5 bases and at J to 8 bases, leaving 8 bases not matched to a gene. CDR3 size: 15 residues. The CDR3 loop reads CASSKVAGGGDEQFF. CDR3 DNA sequence: TGCGCCAGCAGTAAAGTAGCGGGAGGGGGGGATGAGCAGTTCTTC.

The V and J genes are TRBV18 and TRBJ2-6, with 12 nucleotides matching TRBD1. With 6 bases clipped from V and 2 bases from J, the junction kept 5 bases outside the gene matches. Per germline, CDR1 KGHSH and CDR2 LQKENI. This CDR3 spans 17 amino acids. This CDR3 reads CASSAGTGGTGANVLTF. CDR3 DNA sequence: TGTGCCAGCTCTGCCGGGACAGGGGGCACTGGGGCCAACGTCCTGACTTTC.

This clone was found once. The V call is TRBV10-3, the J call TRBJ1-5; 8 nucleotides agree with TRBD1. V lost 0 bases, J lost 1 base, and 2 bases stayed unmatched. The CDR3 contains 16 residues. Per germline, CDR1 ENHRY and CDR2 SYGVKD. The CDR3 spells CAISESRGQSNQPQHF. CDR3 DNA: TGTGCCATCAGTGAGTCCAGGGGGCAGAGCAATCAGCCCCAGCATTTT.

V usage is TRBV3-1 (or the pseudogene TRBV3-2) and J usage is TRBJ1-1; no reliable D call. The V gene's germline CDR1 is LGHDT and CDR2 YNNKEL (reference sequence). Trimming shortened V by 5 bases and J by 4 bases, and 8 bases separated the two germline ends. This CDR3 comprises 12 residues. CDR3 in DNA: TGTGCCAGCAGCTCAGTGATCACTGAAGCTTTCTTT. Encoded protein: CASSSVITEAFF.

The rearrangement uses TRBV2 and TRBJ2-2; 11 positions agree with TRBD2. This CDR3 comprises 18 residues. Germline V lookup: CDR1 SNHLY, CDR2 FYNNEI. V lost 4 bases, J lost 0 bases, and 7 bases stayed unmatched. The CDR3 nucleotides read TGTGCCAGCAGTGCAAGACTAGCGGGATTCGCGAACACCGGGGAGCTGTTTTTT. The encoded protein is CASSARLAGFANTGELFF. Full variable domain (remainder filled in from reference TRBV2 and TRBJ2-2): EPEVTQTPSHQVTQMGQEVILRCVPISNHLYFYWYRQILGQKVEFLVSFYNNEISEKSEIFDDQFSVERPDGSNFTLKIRSTKLEDSAMYFCASSARLAGFANTGELFFGEGSRLTVL.

This clone was observed a few times. The chain uses TRBV5-6 and TRBJ2-5; 7 nucleotides agree with TRBD1. Germline loops: CDR1 SGHDT, CDR2 YYEEEE. Losses at the gene ends were 0 bases for V and 5 bases for J; bases not matched to a gene: 4. The CDR3 length is 14 residues. CDR3 protein: CASSLAVGGETQYF. CDR3 bases: TGTGCCAGCAGCTTGGCCGTAGGGGGCGAGACCCAGTACTTC.

Here the CDR3 reads CASSLAQDRGAFF. In nucleotides, the CDR3 is TGTGCCAGCAGCTTAGCACAGGACAGGGGTGCTTTCTTT. The gene calls are TRBV7-8 and TRBJ1-1; 9 positions agree with TRBD1. The J segment lost 11 bases and the V segment lost 0 bases, leaving 4 bases of the junction unmatched. Germline CDR1 is SGHVS and CDR2 is FQNEAQ. The CDR3 is made up of 13 amino acids.

Note on this clone: The same CDR3 is also encoded by other DNA sequences in this sample. The rearrangement uses TRBV29-1 and TRBJ1-1; D is unresolved. Germline-derived CDR1 and CDR2 are SQVTM and ANQGSEA. The CDR3 covers 11 residues. Trimming removed 6 bases from V and 1 base from J, with 6 bases in between. The CDR3 DNA reads as TGCAGCGTACCCGGGAACACTGAAGCTTTCTTT. Protein sequence: CSVPGNTEAFF.

DNA of the CDR3: TGTGCCTGGAGTAATATCGGGAGGACAGCTCACTCTGGGGCCAACGTCCTGACTTTC. As protein: CAWSNIGRTAHSGANVLTF. The chain is built from TRBV30 and TRBJ2-6; a possible D gene is TRBD2 (7 bases). V dropped 2 bases and J dropped 0 bases, with 20 bases sitting between them. This CDR3 spans 19 amino acids. Germline CDR1 reads GTSNPN; CDR2 reads SVGIG (reference sequence).

This clone was counted between two and nine times. V usage is TRBV27 and J usage is TRBJ1-5, with a tentative D call TRBD1 (6 bases). Trimming left V 2 bases short and J 5 bases short, with 7 bases between. The CDR3 is made up of 13 amino acids. The V gene's germline CDR1 is MNHEY and CDR2 SMNVEV (reference sequence). CDR3 region: CASSLDRYQPQHF. DNA for the CDR3: TGTGCCAGCAGTTTAGACAGGTATCAGCCCCAGCATTTT.

This chain connects TRBV10-2 to TRBJ1-1; TRBD1 matches at 10 bases. The CDR3 contains 15 residues. J lost 5 bases, V lost 6 bases, and 9 bases had no gene match. The germline gives CDR1 WSHSY, CDR2 SAAADI. CDR3 protein: CASSQAGQGRTEAFF. The CDR3 DNA sequence: TGCGCCAGCAGCCAGGCGGGACAGGGGAGGACTGAAGCTTTCTTT.

The V gene is TRBV11-2, the J gene TRBJ1-5; no definite D call. The germline CDR1 and CDR2 sequences are SGHAT and FQNNGV. This CDR3 contains 15 residues. V was trimmed by 0 bases and J by 5 bases, leaving 11 bases between them. CDR3 coding DNA: TGTGCCAGCAGCTTAGACGGGGTGGCGGATCAGCCCCAGCATTTT. Amino acid sequence: CASSLDGVADQPQHF.

By sample fraction, this clone is medium-sized (0.01 to 0.1%). The J gene is TRBJ2-3, the V gene TRBV7-9; a weak D match, TRBD2 (6 bases). CDR1 SEHNR and CDR2 FQNEAQ come from the germline V gene (reference sequence). Trimming shortened V by 8 bases and J by 5 bases, and 14 bases separated the two germline ends. The CDR3 has 13 residues. The CDR3 sequence is CASFGGKGDTQYF. Written as DNA, the CDR3 is TGTGCCAGCTTCGGAGGGAAGGGAGATACGCAGTATTTT.